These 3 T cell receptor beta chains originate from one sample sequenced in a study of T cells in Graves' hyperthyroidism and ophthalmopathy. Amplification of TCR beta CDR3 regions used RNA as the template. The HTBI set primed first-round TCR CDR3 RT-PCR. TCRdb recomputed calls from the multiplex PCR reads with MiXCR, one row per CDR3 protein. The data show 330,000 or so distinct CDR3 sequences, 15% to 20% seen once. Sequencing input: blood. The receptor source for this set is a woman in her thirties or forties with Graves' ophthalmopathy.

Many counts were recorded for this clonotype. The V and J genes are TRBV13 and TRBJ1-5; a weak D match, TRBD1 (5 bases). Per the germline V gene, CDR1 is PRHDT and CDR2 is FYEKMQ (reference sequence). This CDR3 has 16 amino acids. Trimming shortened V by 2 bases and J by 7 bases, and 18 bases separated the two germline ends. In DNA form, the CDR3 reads TGTGCCAGCAGCTTATCTGAGGGGTGGGGAGGGCAGCCCCAGCATTTT. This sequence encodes CASSLSEGWGGQPQHF.

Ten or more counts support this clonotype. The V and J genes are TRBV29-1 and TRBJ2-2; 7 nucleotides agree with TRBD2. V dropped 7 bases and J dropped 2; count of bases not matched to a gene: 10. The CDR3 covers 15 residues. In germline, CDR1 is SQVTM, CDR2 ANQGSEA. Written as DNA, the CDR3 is TGCAGCGCCGAGGTGACTAGCCTAAACACCGGGGAGCTGTTTTTT. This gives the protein CSAEVTSLNTGELFF.

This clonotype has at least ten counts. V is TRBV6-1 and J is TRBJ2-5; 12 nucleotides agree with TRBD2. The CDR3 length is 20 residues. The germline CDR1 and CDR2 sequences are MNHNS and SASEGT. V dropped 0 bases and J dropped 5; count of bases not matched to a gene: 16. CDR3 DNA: TGTGCCAGCAGTGAAGCGCGACTAGCGGGAGAGATATACACCAGGGAGACCCAGTACTTC. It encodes CASSEARLAGEIYTRETQYF.